This T cell receptor beta chain is drawn from a study of cytomegalovirus exposure and HLA in healthy donors (dated by TCRdb to between 2016 and 2019). In the study overall: According to an earlier analysis of a few hundred of the donors, some 180 million T cells yielded some 110 million unique TCR beta sequences and 276 Gb of sequence data. Approximately 300 gigabases of sequencing data and around 85 million unique TCR sequences made up an early release that covered several hundred HLA-typed donors. The genetic ancestry cluster associated with self-reported Caucasian donors included roughly 84% of the approximately 400 genotyped donors. The study aimed to test whether cataloging public T cell receptors could reveal signatures of past pathogen exposure. The T cell repertoires of some 670 subjects were profiled by immunosequencing and related to cytomegalovirus serostatus. A separate validation cohort of roughly 120 different subjects was used in addition to the 666-subject first cohort. The study combined high-throughput TCR immunosequencing, statistical association of individual TCRs with disease status, and machine learning to predict cytomegalovirus infection status. To study patterns of TCR occurrence, a later analysis re-analyzed previously published TCR beta repertoires from 666 donors and added high-resolution HLA genotyping. Rather than using new phenotypic data, the later analysis identified candidate immune exposures from TCR beta sequences and from how often those sequences occurred across donors. An earlier analysis of 587 of the donors used high-throughput TCR beta sequencing to judge whether each TCR beta V gene segment behaved as functional or pseudogenic. Donor age, sex, ethnicity and CMV serostatus were collected together with the repertoire data. Genome-wide SNP genotypes for about 60% of the 666 donors were used in a later genetic analysis, which treated that subset as a discovery cohort. All discovery cohort repertoires had been generated using a single sequencing platform. Both class I and class II loci were covered by HLA typing, at four-digit resolution. Typing coverage differed by locus: A, B, C, DRB1 and DQB1 were typed in roughly 620-640 donors, DQA1 in about 560, DPA1 in roughly 590, and DPB1 in around 490. Five DR-DQ haplotypes were treated as single units for association and clustering because of strong linkage in the cohort. Among a few hundred genotyped donors of the cohort, an average of 235,054 unique TCR beta nucleotide sequences were sequenced per donor, about a sixth of them non-productive. Overall study outcomes, separate from this receptor: A later genetic analysis reported fewer N-insertions in productive TCRs among donors in an Asian-associated ancestry cluster than the roughly 700-donor mean. A few of the identified cytomegalovirus-associated TCR beta chains were confirmed in vitro to be specific for cytomegalovirus antigens. The classifier was reported to diagnose cytomegalovirus status with high specificity and sensitivity in both the original cohort and the validation cohort. When HLA alleles, especially DR and DQ, strongly co-occurred, attributing TCR associations to individual alleles was difficult. In the study, 164 TCR beta chains were listed as associated with cytomegalovirus. In a later analysis, several top co-occurrence clusters were reported to appear linked to parvovirus B19, influenza, CMV and Epstein-Barr virus. Seventeen rarely observed V segments, including chromosome 9 orphons, were excluded from the earlier analysis of several hundred of the donors because counts were too low. A later genetic analysis associated a missense DCLRE1C variant with V-gene and J-gene trimming of TCR beta chains, and an independent cohort replicated the association. While some public TCRs were present in many individuals, most TCR sequences turned up only very rarely across donors. The authors suggested that the approach could potentially be generalized to other disease states and immunological phenotypes. Because HLA typing was missing for some donors at each locus, association tests included only the typed subset. Presence/absence analyses assumed roughly uniform sequencing depth across donors, an assumption that may not hold. Because the 87-base-pair reads could not distinguish some IMGT-functional V segments, including TRBV6-2 and TRBV6-3, those segments were excluded. Broadly in line with IMGT annotations, most TCR beta V segments showed up in productive rearrangements about 87% or about 30% of the time in an earlier analysis of 450 to 750 of the donors. A further reported finding was that TCR beta sequences accurately predicted the HLA-A and HLA-B alleles for most subjects in the first cohort. In a later analysis, HLA-associated TCR beta chains showed more clonal expansion and lower generation probabilities than non-associated chains that were equally common. Correlated functional status among segregating V segments might reflect linkage disequilibrium, but an unknown experimental factor could not be ruled out. A group of highly shared sequence variants was considered likely to be a technical artifact of the sequencing pipeline. A later analysis associated around 16,000 TCR beta sequences with specific HLA alleles at a false discovery rate of 0.05. A later analysis found that TCR association rates varied across HLA loci, with DRB1 alleles showing the most associated TCRs and HLA-C alleles the fewest. The cohort was sequenced for TCR beta chains only, and without alpha or paired-chain data the features that could be detected were limited. For the cohort, immune exposure information was limited to CMV serostatus. Most CMV-associated TCR beta chains appeared to be HLA-restricted in a later analysis, and the HLA associations seemed to be driven largely by CMV exposure.

The cohort comprised 666 healthy bone marrow donors. At the time of sampling, all cohort members were nominally healthy, though unrecorded immune exposures were likely present. The donor was CMV seropositive and belonged to the group of 250 to 300 seropositive cohort members. A peripheral blood sample was provided by each donor, and peripheral blood mononuclear cells were used for TCR beta sequencing. Genomic DNA extraction from the blood cell samples was performed with the Qiagen DNeasy Blood Extraction Kit. Remarks on this clone: The clone's antigen remains unknown. No base quality values were provided; no much bigger clone lies one nucleotide off.

The junction shows trimming of 5 bases on V and 6 bases on J, and the gene matches do not reach 12 bases of it. The CDR3, from cysteine to phenylalanine, totals 15 residues. Here the CDR3 DNA is all that survives: 45 bases in frame from base 1. Reading the germline V gene gives CDR1 SGHVS and CDR2 FQNEAQ. Libraries were prepared through the immunoSEQ multiplex PCR assay. For the multiplex PCR, a mixture combining 60 forward primers for TCR Vbeta segments and 13 reverse primers for TCR Jbeta segments was used. The CDR3 region of rearranged TCR beta genes was amplified from genomic DNA by a multiplex PCR assay. Amplified TCR beta libraries were sequenced as 87-base-pair reads on the Illumina HiSeq System. As for how the authors treated the data: In a later analysis, tens of millions of unique TCR beta chains were counted across the roughly 610 repertoires, and roughly 10 million of these chains were shared by at least two donors. Raw reads were error-corrected and collapsed into unique sequences with a nearest-neighbor algorithm that merged closely related sequences to remove PCR and sequencing errors. V, D and J gene segments were assigned by aligning CDR3 sequences to IMGT reference sequences. Each retained sequence needed at least a six-nucleotide match to both a V gene segment and a J gene segment. A rearrangement counted as productive if the CDR3 had no stop codons and remained in frame with V and J, and every other rearrangement counted as non-productive. Following IMGT convention, CDR3 was defined as the stretch from the second conserved V-encoded cysteine up to the conserved J-encoded phenylalanine. In an earlier analysis of more than 550 of the donors, sequences lacking an unambiguous match to a single V gene segment were excluded. An earlier analysis of 587 of the donors called V segments functional above 56.7% productive rearrangements and segregating when the between-donor standard deviation exceeded 5%. To diagnose cytomegalovirus status from the catalog of TCR beta chain sequences, a statistical classification framework was built. V and J gene assignment, in a later analysis, came from comparing TCR nucleotide sequences with IMGT/GENE-DB human TR gene sequences. Using the TCRdist pipeline, a later analysis assigned CDR3 sequences along with most-parsimonious VDJ recombination scenarios. A later analysis defined each TCR beta chain by its CDR3 amino acid sequence plus V-gene family, and excluded reads lacking a unique V-gene family. As a way to deal with suspected cross-contamination and a sequencing artifact, a later analysis dropped 450 to 700 nucleotide sequences that were highly shared and had low generation probability. A later analysis calculated a clonal expansion index for each public chain from normalized within-repertoire ranks of inferred template counts. A later analysis computed generation probabilities with a VDJ recombination model fitted to out-of-frame rearrangements, and checked the results against IGoR. In a later analysis, TCR-TCR, TCR-HLA and TCR-CMV co-occurrence was scored with hypergeometric tests, and a repertoire-size bias correction was applied to TCR pairs. A later analysis estimated false discovery rates by permuting HLA or CMV assignments 20 times. In a later analysis, co-occurring TCRs were grouped using DBSCAN, and TCRdist sequence similarity was added for clustering within HLA-allele-positive subsets. Repertoires with fewer than 30,000 or more than 120,000 public chains, plus five repertoires with anomalous nucleotide sharing, were excluded from co-occurrence clustering. TCRdb stores this immuneACCESS table with in-frame sequences only. Part of the clones is absent; in the studies checked, under half of the shortfall reflects unresolved V genes, and no reason is known for the rest. V and J calls and clone size are given by that table; D and trimming were obtained from the DNA. Here the sample has roughly 200,000 clones; 10% to 15% occur a single time. Less than 8.5% of the sample lies in the top ten.

The sequenced material came from PBMCs. The sequence derives from a middle-aged man in good health and CMV-seropositive. The V gene is TRBV7-8 and the J gene is TRBJ1-2, and 7 bases in between align with TRBD1. The CDR3: CASSQEGAPWHGYTF. The DNA sequence reads TGTGCCAGCAGCCAAGAGGGGGCGCCCTGGCATGGCTACACCTTC.